One sample yielded the 26 T cell receptor beta chains listed below, sequenced in a study of blood T cell repertoires in COVID-19. Sequencing used immunoSEQ multiplex PCR; TCRdb keeps in-frame clones, though not all of them. The sample has some 170,000 clones, around nine tenths seen once. The sequencing input was peripheral blood. Source of these receptors: a woman between 65 and 79 years old with COVID-19, enrolled during active disease.

The genes are TRBV7-2 and TRBJ2-5, with a possible D match to TRBD2 (5 bases). Germline CDR1 and CDR2: SGHTA and FQGNSA. Trimming pared 1 base from V and 5 bases from J, leaving 11 bases between. CDR3 length: 14 residues. CDR3 nucleotide sequence: TGTGCCAGCAGCTTAGGTTCGGGATGGGAGACCCAGTACTTC. Amino acid sequence: CASSLGSGWETQYF.

This clone showed up just once. The rearrangement joins TRBV10-3 to TRBJ1-2; D possibly corresponds to TRBD1 (5 bases). CDR1 is ENHRY, CDR2 SYGVKD, per germline. V lost 4 bases, J lost 6 bases, and 12 bases lay in between. The CDR3 runs to 13 residues. CDR3 DNA: TGTGCCATCAGTGGTCTGCAGGGTGATGGCTACACCTTC. Protein product: CAISGLQGDGYTF.

This clone has a handful of counts. V and J are TRBV19 and TRBJ1-4, with no clear D. V was cut by 3 bases and J by 0 bases, with 11 bases left in between. The CDR3 runs 16 residues. Germline assignment: CDR1 LNHDA and CDR2 SQIVND (reference sequence). The CDR3 DNA is TGTGCCAGTAGTATTGAGACATCAACAACTAATGAAAAACTGTTTTTT. Residues: CASSIETSTTNEKLFF.

A few counts support this clone. V is TRBV3-1 (or the pseudogene TRBV3-2) and J is TRBJ1-6; D is undetermined. In germline, CDR1 is LGHDT, CDR2 YNNKEL (reference sequence). Trimming stripped 6 bases from V and 7 bases from J, with 19 bases between. This CDR3 is 16 amino acids long. Written as DNA, the CDR3 is TGTGCCAGCAGTGCCTTGGGCAGGACGGGAAATTCACCCCTCCACTTT. Protein: CASSALGRTGNSPLHF.

On this clone itself: One base away lies a much larger clone, so this may be a sequencing read error. V gene TRBV11-2 combines with J gene TRBJ2-5; the D gene is possibly TRBD1 (6 bases). This CDR3 region has 14 residues. The germline gives CDR1 SGHAT, CDR2 FQNNGV. The CDR3 loop reads CVSSYRVPGETQYF. The CDR3, as DNA: TGTGTCAGCAGCTACAGGGTTCCGGGAGAGACCCAGTACTTC.

This chain links TRBV23-1 with TRBJ1-5, with D perhaps matching TRBD1 (6 bases). TRBV23-1 carries the ORF label, with uncertain function. The V gene lost 3 bases and the J gene lost 9 bases, with 12 bases spanning the gap. CDR3 length: 13 residues. CDR3: CASSHRQGRPQHF. The CDR3 DNA reads as TGCGCCAGCAGTCACCGTCAGGGGCGGCCCCAGCATTTT.

The V gene is TRBV15, the J gene TRBJ2-1; TRBD1 is a possible D gene (7 bases). CDR3 length equals 15 residues. Deletions cut 0 bases from V and 5 bases from J, with 11 bases between. Germline V gene sequence: CDR1 LNHNV, CDR2 YYDKDF (reference sequence). The CDR3 DNA is TGTGCCACCAGCAGAGACAGGGGGAGGCACAATGAGCAGTTCTTC. Encoded protein: CATSRDRGRHNEQFF.

V and J are TRBV10-3 and TRBJ2-7; 9 bases fit TRBD1. V lost 5 bases to trimming and J lost 2 bases; unmatched junction nucleotides: 7. Germline CDR1 reads ENHRY; CDR2 reads SYGVKD. This CDR3 contains 15 residues. CDR3 coding DNA: TGTGCCATCAGTTCAACAGGGGGCCATACCTACGAGCAGTACTTC. This sequence encodes CAISSTGGHTYEQYF.

DNA for the CDR3: TGCGCCAGCAGTTTGACTAGCGGGAAATACAATGAGCAGTTCTTC. It translates to CASSLTSGKYNEQFF. This chain connects TRBV4-1 to TRBJ2-1, with TRBD2 matching over 11 bases. The CDR3 contains 15 residues. Germline V gene lookup returns CDR1 MGHRA and CDR2 YSYEKL. Germline trimming cut 6 bases from V and 4 bases from J; bases unmatched to any gene: 5.

This chain joins TRBV18 and TRBJ2-7; possibly TRBD1 for D (6 bases). Germline lookup yields CDR1 KGHSH and CDR2 LQKENI. The CDR3 runs to 14 residues. V was pared by 4 bases and J by 2 bases, with 12 bases between. The CDR3 region is CASSQPTGPYEQYF. Written as DNA, the CDR3 is TGTGCCAGCTCACAACCGACAGGACCCTACGAGCAGTACTTC.

The chain carries TRBV10-3 and TRBJ2-7; 11 bases match TRBD1. Germline V CDR1 and CDR2: ENHRY, SYGVKD. The CDR3 spans 16 residues. Trimming removed 7 bases from V and 4 bases from J; junction bases left unmatched: 12. CDR3 DNA: TGTGCCATCACCCCCGGTCCCGGGACAGGGGGTTACGAGCAGTACTTC. This encodes CAITPGPGTGGYEQYF.

A few counts support this clone. This chain connects TRBV27 to TRBJ2-7; TRBD1 matches at 8 bases. Per the germline V gene, CDR1 is MNHEY and CDR2 is SMNVEV (reference sequence). The CDR3 is made up of 16 amino acids. The J segment lost 2 bases and the V segment lost 1 base, leaving 7 bases of the junction unmatched. CDR3 in amino acids: CASSLFGQGTTYEQYF. The CDR3 DNA follows: TGTGCCAGCAGTTTATTCGGACAGGGAACAACCTACGAGCAGTACTTC.

This rearrangement joins TRBV2 to TRBJ2-3; weak D call: TRBD2 (5 bases). This CDR3 spans 10 amino acids. V shed 7 bases and J shed 11 bases, with 10 bases lying between them. Per the germline V gene, CDR1 is SNHLY and CDR2 is FYNNEI. The CDR3 here is CASTGGGQYF. For the CDR3, the DNA is TGTGCCAGCACCGGAGGTGGGCAGTATTTT.

This chain joins TRBV27 and TRBJ2-4; 8 positions match TRBD2. The CDR3 is made up of 20 amino acids. Germline V gene data show CDR1 as MNHEY and CDR2 as SMNVEV (reference sequence). The trim removed 5 bases at V and 0 bases at J, leaving 18 bases unmatched. Written as DNA, the CDR3 is TGTGCCAGCAGTCCGGGATGGGGACCGGGAGGGATTGGAGCCAAAAACATTCAGTACTTC. Protein sequence: CASSPGWGPGGIGAKNIQYF.

V is TRBV6-2 or TRBV6-3 and J is TRBJ2-1; no definite D call. Germline V gene lookup returns CDR1 MNHEY and CDR2 SVGEGT. The CDR3 extends over 11 amino acids. Between the trimmed V and J ends, which lost 2 bases and 9 bases, there was a span of 5 bases. The CDR3 DNA follows: TGTGCCAGCAGTTACCCCGGTGAGCAGTTCTTC. It codes for CASSYPGEQFF.

The gene calls are TRBV24-1 and TRBJ2-5, with 7 bases lining up with TRBD1. There are 16 residues in the CDR3. Germline CDR1 KGHDR, CDR2 SFDVKD. J lost 4 bases, V lost 7 bases, and 14 bases had no gene match. CDR3 amino acids: CATRWDNYRGGETQYF. The DNA of the CDR3 is TGTGCCACCAGGTGGGATAATTACAGGGGCGGAGAGACCCAGTACTTC.

The J gene is TRBJ1-2, the V gene TRBV6-5; D is ambiguous. Trimming cost V 4 bases and J 6 bases, with 6 bases left between them. The CDR3 sequence is 11 residues long. Germline V CDR1 and CDR2: MNHEY, SVGAGI. The CDR3 DNA reads as TGTGCCAGCAGTTCGCAGGATGGCTACACCTTC. Protein product: CASSSQDGYTF.

The chain has TRBV14 and TRBJ2-1; a weak D match, TRBD2 (5 bases). There are 18 residues in the CDR3. From germline, CDR1 is SGHDN and CDR2 FVKESK. Trimming left V 8 bases short and J 4 bases short, with 27 bases between. The CDR3 loop reads CASDQGGQRRVGYNEQFF. The CDR3 DNA follows: TGTGCCAGCGACCAAGGCGGGCAGCGAAGAGTCGGGTACAATGAGCAGTTCTTC.

The V gene is TRBV7-9, the J gene TRBJ2-7, with 9 bases matching TRBD1. The CDR3 contains 12 residues. V lost 7 bases, J lost 5 bases, and 3 bases stayed unmatched. Germline CDR1 is SEHNR and CDR2 is FQNEAQ (reference sequence). This CDR3 is CASNGQGNEQYF. The CDR3 nucleotides are TGTGCCAGCAACGGACAGGGGAACGAGCAGTACTTC.

The chain links TRBV13 to TRBJ2-7; 12 nucleotides agree with TRBD2. V lost 5 bases, J lost 3 bases, and 8 bases stayed unmatched. Germline lookup yields CDR1 PRHDT and CDR2 FYEKMQ (reference sequence). The CDR3 runs to 16 residues. In nucleotides, the CDR3 is TGTGCCAGCAGCCTAGCGGGAGGGCCAGAAGTCTACGAGCAGTACTTC. Its translation: CASSLAGGPEVYEQYF.

This chain links TRBV6-1 with TRBJ2-7; 13 bases fit TRBD2. Germline CDR1 MNHNS, CDR2 SASEGT. V gave up 2 bases and J gave up 2 bases; unmatched junction bases: 9. The CDR3 is 18 amino acids. CDR3 sequence (DNA): TGTGCCAGCAGTGAATTTCGACTAGCGGGAGGATCGGCCTACGAGCAGTACTTC. Residues: CASSEFRLAGGSAYEQYF.

CDR3 nucleotide sequence: TGTGCCATCAGTCCCAATGACAGTCCCGGAAACACCATATATTTT. Its protein product is CAISPNDSPGNTIYF. The V gene is TRBV10-3, the J gene TRBJ1-3; D might be TRBD1 (5 bases). Germline CDR1 ENHRY, CDR2 SYGVKD. The CDR3 is 15 residues long. V lost 5 bases, J lost 4 bases, and 15 bases lay in between.

V and J are TRBV5-6 and TRBJ2-5, with 13 bases matching TRBD2. V lost 3 bases, J lost 3 bases, and 2 bases stayed unmatched. This CDR3 is built from 15 residues. From germline, CDR1 is SGHDT and CDR2 YYEEEE. CDR3 residues: CASSWGLAGKETQYF. The CDR3 nucleotides are TGTGCCAGCAGCTGGGGACTAGCGGGAAAAGAGACCCAGTACTTC.

The CDR3 DNA reads as TGTGCCATCAGTTCAGCCTTTAGCGGGAACACACAAGAGACCCAGTACTTC. The encoded protein is CAISSAFSGNTQETQYF. The chain carries TRBV10-3 and TRBJ2-5, with 8 positions matching TRBD2. This CDR3 spans 17 amino acids. V was pared by 5 bases and J by 2 bases, with 13 bases of the junction left unmatched. Looked up from germline, CDR1 is ENHRY and CDR2 is SYGVKD.

This clone was counted a few times. The rearrangement joins TRBV3-1 (or the pseudogene TRBV3-2) to TRBJ1-1, with TRBD1 matching over 9 bases. The CDR3 runs to 14 residues. Unmatched junction bases numbered 0, after V lost 3 bases and J lost 1 base. Germline CDR1 LGHDT, CDR2 YNNKEL (reference sequence). For the CDR3, the DNA is TGTGCCAGCAGCCAGGGACAGGGGAACACTGAAGCTTTCTTT. It codes for CASSQGQGNTEAFF.

The chain joins TRBV20-1 to TRBJ2-5; 9 bases map to TRBD2. V trimming: 3 bases; J trimming: 5 bases; junction bases outside the gene matches: 7. CDR3 size: 14 residues. CDR1 and CDR2 (germline): DFQATT, SNEGSKA (reference sequence). The CDR3 DNA sequence: TGCAGTGCTAGTCTTAGCGGGAGTGTCGAGACCCAGTACTTC. It is translated as CSASLSGSVETQYF.